This T cell receptor (beta chain) was documented in a study of T cells expressing NK-cell markers. Study information: There were seven HCMV-seropositive donors and one seronegative donor among the eight sequenced.

Broader study findings: NKG2C+ dominant clonotype frequencies in five or six donors were about 1.0-7.0% of CD8+ T cells.

Notes on this clonotype: Its antigen is undetermined.

Germline V gives CDR1 MNHNS, CDR2 SASEGT. The CDR3 is made up of 19 amino acids. After re-calling the 5' RACE reads, TCRdb lists one entry per CDR3 protein, DNA absent. The sample table includes 500,000 to 700,000 distinct CDR3 sequences. Sequences were obtained from blood T cells: a sorted CD56 or NKG2C T cell subset, CD4+ or CD8+ T cells, or bulk PBMC T cells (not recorded which). This sequence joins TRBV6-1 and TRBJ2-3; TCRdb gives TRBD2 as the D gene, but with no DNA this cannot be confirmed. The clonotype comes from a young man in good health. CDR3: CASSTAPPGAGVGTDTQYF.